The next 26 T cell receptor beta chains were all read from a single sample in a study of T cell repertoires in cytomegalovirus infection. TCRdb re-analysed the reads in MiXCR, keeping a single row per CDR3 protein. The repertoire has some 400,000 distinct CDR3 sequences, 15% to 20% of them found once; the top ten carry 7.5% to 9%. Specimen: PBMCs. These receptors were obtained from a human donor in good health (CMV status not recorded). Some clones in this sample may be carry-over from other donors' samples.

The CDR3 sequence is CSANYRMQETQYF. In DNA, the CDR3 is TGCAGTGCTAACTACAGGATGCAAGAGACCCAGTACTTC. The rearrangement uses TRBV20-1 and TRBJ2-5; D perhaps matches TRBD1 (5 bases). The V gene's germline CDR1 is DFQATT and CDR2 SNEGSKA (reference sequence). Trimming removed 4 bases at V and 2 bases at J, with 11 bases between. CDR3 length: 13 amino acids.

The gene calls are TRBV7-9 and TRBJ2-1; 12 nucleotides match TRBD1. In germline, CDR1 is SEHNR, CDR2 FQNEAQ (reference sequence). With V trimmed by 5 bases and J by 15 bases, 14 bases remained unmatched. The CDR3 spans 15 residues. CDR3 coding DNA: TGTGCCAGCAGCCAGCCGGGACAGGGGGCGGATATACTGTTCTTC. Translation: CASSQPGQGADILFF. Full variable domain (remainder filled in from reference TRBV7-9 and TRBJ2-1): DTGVSQNPRHKITKRGQNVTFRCDPISEHNRLYWYRQTLGQGPEFLTYFQNEAQLEKSRLLSDRFSAERPKGSFSTLEIQRTEQGDSAMYLCASSQPGQGADILFFGPGTRLTVL.

V is TRBV6-2 or TRBV6-3 and J is TRBJ1-6; D remains ambiguous. CDR3 length: 14 amino acids. Trimming pared 4 bases from V and 3 bases from J, leaving 7 bases between. Germline V gene data show CDR1 as MNHEY and CDR2 as SVGEGT. CDR3 residues: CASSSGIYNSPLHF. The CDR3 DNA follows: TGTGCCAGCAGTTCCGGGATCTATAATTCACCCCTCCACTTT.

This clonotype has a handful of counts. The V gene is TRBV19, the J gene TRBJ1-5; TRBD1 agrees at 7 bases. CDR3 length: 15 amino acids. V shed 7 bases, J shed 2 bases, and the junction held 8 bases outside the gene matches. Per the germline V gene, CDR1 is LNHDA and CDR2 is SQIVND (reference sequence). DNA for the CDR3: TGTGCCAGTACCAAACAGGGGCTGGGCAATCAGCCCCAGCATTTT. Amino acid sequence: CASTKQGLGNQPQHF.

This clonotype was picked up a small number of times. The chain employs TRBV6-1 and TRBJ1-2, with TRBD1 identical over 8 bases. The CDR3 is 13 residues long. The junction had 8 bases not matched to a gene; V was cut back by 6 bases and J by 8 bases. The germline V gene has CDR1 MNHNS and CDR2 SASEGT. CDR3 sequence (DNA): TGTGCCAGCAGCCGGACAGGGAGTGGAGGCTACACCTTC. Translated, it gives CASSRTGSGGYTF.

V is TRBV20-1 and J is TRBJ1-6; D might be TRBD1 (6 bases). The CDR3 totals 14 residues. The germline V and J ends were trimmed by 2 bases and 2 bases, with 7 bases remaining between them. Germline CDR1 reads DFQATT; CDR2 reads SNEGSKA (reference sequence). CDR3 DNA: TGCAGTGCTAGAAGGACAGCCTATAATTCACCCCTCCACTTT. Its protein product is CSARRTAYNSPLHF.

The table lists this clonotype with a few counts. V gene TRBV14 combines with J gene TRBJ2-1; 9 positions match TRBD2. The CDR3 is made up of 17 amino acids. Losses at the gene ends were 5 bases for V and 0 bases for J; bases not matched to a gene: 8. Germline V gene data show CDR1 as SGHDN and CDR2 as FVKESK. CDR3 bases: TGTGCCAGCAGCTTGGGACTAGCCCCAAGCTCCTACAATGAGCAGTTCTTC. It is translated as CASSLGLAPSSYNEQFF.

This clonotype was seen only a few times. This chain uses TRBV19 with TRBJ2-3, with a possible D match to TRBD2 (5 bases). CDR1 is LNHDA and CDR2 is SQIVND in the germline V gene (reference sequence). This CDR3 contains 16 residues. Trimming took 4 bases from V and 0 from J, leaving 14 bases between them. CDR3 region: CASSTRRTGSTDTQYF. The CDR3 nucleotides read TGTGCCAGTAGTACCCGCCGGACGGGGAGCACAGATACGCAGTATTTT.

V usage is TRBV19 and J usage is TRBJ2-1, with 11 positions matching TRBD2. V shed 0 bases and J 2 bases; nucleotides not matched to a gene: 3. Germline CDR1 reads LNHDA; CDR2 reads SQIVND (reference sequence). The CDR3 runs 17 residues. The CDR3 DNA reads TGTGCCAGTAGTATAGAGGGGGGACTAGCGGCCTACAATGAGCAGTTCTTC. Amino acid sequence: CASSIEGGLAAYNEQFF.

This clonotype occurred a few times. In nucleotides, the CDR3 is TGTGCCAGCAGCTTAGAGCCACAGCCAGCAACCGGCTACACCTTC. This codes for CASSLEPQPATGYTF. This chain connects TRBV7-2 to TRBJ1-2; D is unclear. This CDR3 has 15 residues. Trimming removed 1 base from V and 8 bases from J, with 17 bases in between. The V gene's germline CDR1 is SGHTA and CDR2 FQGNSA.

This clonotype was picked up many times. CDR3 nucleotides: TGTGCCAGCAGCTCGTGGAGGCTCTTGGGCCTCATTGGCTACACCTTC. Translation gives CASSSWRLLGLIGYTF. The rearrangement joins TRBV7-2 to TRBJ1-2, with no clear D. Germline V gene sequence: CDR1 SGHTA, CDR2 FQGNSA. Trimming took off 4 bases at V and 7 bases at J, with 22 bases between the two ends. The CDR3 contains 16 residues.

V is TRBV5-6 and J is TRBJ2-5; the match to TRBD2 covers 8 bases. The V gene's germline CDR1 is SGHDT and CDR2 YYEEEE. J lost 3 bases, V lost 5 bases, and 6 bases had no gene match. This CDR3 contains 14 residues. CDR3 coding DNA: TGTGCCAGCAGTTACACTAGCGGTAAAGAGACCCAGTACTTC. Amino acid sequence: CASSYTSGKETQYF.

Ten or more counts support this clonotype. This chain joins TRBV7-9 and TRBJ1-1; D not resolved. CDR3 length: 15 residues. V lost 0 bases and J 1 base, leaving 9 bases between the germline ends. Germline CDR1 SEHNR, CDR2 FQNEAQ (reference sequence). The CDR3 nucleotides read TGTGCCAGCAGCTTAGCAAGACAAAGGAACACTGAAGCTTTCTTT. Amino acids: CASSLARQRNTEAFF.

Worth noting for this clonotype: A much more abundant neighbour one base away suggests this may be a read error. This chain links TRBV6-5 with TRBJ2-5; D perhaps matches TRBD1 (5 bases). Trimming took off 0 bases at V and 5 bases at J, with 13 bases between the two ends. Germline V gene lookup returns CDR1 MNHEY and CDR2 SVGAGI. CDR3 length equals 15 residues. The CDR3 reads CASSYSDSIWETQYF. CDR3 sequence (DNA): TGTGCCAGCAGTTACTCAGACAGTATCTGGGAGACCCAGTACTTC.

This clonotype showed up many times. The chain has TRBV7-2 and TRBJ2-3, with 8 bases fitting TRBD2. Germline values: CDR1 SGHTA, CDR2 FQGNSA. The CDR3 length is 17 residues. V was pared by 5 bases and J by 4 bases, with 14 bases of the junction left unmatched. CDR3 protein: CASSAWGAGVDPDTQYF. In DNA form, the CDR3 reads TGTGCCAGCAGCGCCTGGGGAGCGGGGGTGGACCCAGATACGCAGTATTTT.

This clonotype has a handful of counts. The V and J genes are TRBV19 and TRBJ2-7; 7 bases match TRBD2. The CDR3 length is 14 residues. The germline CDR1 and CDR2 sequences are LNHDA and SQIVND (reference sequence). With V trimmed by 7 bases and J by 1 base, 7 bases remained unmatched. DNA for the CDR3: TGTGCCAGTACAATATCGGGGGGATCCTACGAGCAGTACTTC. Protein: CASTISGGSYEQYF. Full variable domain (rest looked up from reference TRBV19 and TRBJ2-7): DGGITQSPKYLFRKEGQNVTLSCEQNLNHDAMYWYRQDPGQGLRLIYYSQIVNDFQKGDIAEGYSVSREKKESFPLTVTSAQKNPTAFYLCASTISGGSYEQYFGPGTRLTVT.

This sequence joins TRBV12-3 or TRBV12-4 and TRBJ1-5; D ambiguous. Trimming pared 1 base from V and 9 bases from J, leaving 13 bases between. This CDR3 is built from 14 residues. The CDR3: CASSLGLEAPPQHF. CDR3 in DNA: TGTGCCAGCAGTTTAGGGCTGGAGGCACCGCCCCAGCATTTT.

This clonotype was observed a few times. The V gene is TRBV20-1, the J gene TRBJ2-1; D is perhaps TRBD1 (5 bases). Germline loops: CDR1 DFQATT, CDR2 SNEGSKA (reference sequence). The CDR3 covers 13 residues. Trimming left V 6 bases short and J 0 bases short, with 9 bases between. CDR3 in DNA: TGCAGTGCCAGGGTAGGCTCCTACAATGAGCAGTTCTTC. This codes for CSARVGSYNEQFF.

A remark on this clonotype: Just one base apart from a much larger clone, this may be a read error. CDR3: CVSSLFSGSSYNEQFF. The CDR3 nucleotides are TGTGTCAGCAGTTTGTTTAGCGGGAGTTCCTACAATGAGCAGTTCTTC. V usage is TRBV12-3 or TRBV12-4 and J usage is TRBJ2-1; 9 bases map to TRBD2. The CDR3 spans 16 residues.

In this sample, this clonotype turned up a few times. The chain joins TRBV19 to TRBJ1-6; D may be TRBD1 (5 bases). This CDR3 is built from 14 residues. The V gene's germline CDR1 is LNHDA and CDR2 SQIVND (reference sequence). Trimming removed 5 bases at V and 10 bases at J, with 15 bases between. The CDR3 is CASSPDSGNSPLHF. As DNA, the CDR3 is TGTGCCAGTAGTCCCGACAGTGGTAACTCACCCCTCCACTTT.

The rearrangement links TRBV27 to TRBJ1-5, with D unclear. The CDR3 has 13 amino acids. V dropped 3 bases and J dropped 1 base, with 4 bases sitting between them. Germline assignment: CDR1 MNHEY and CDR2 SMNVEV (reference sequence). CDR3 residues: CASSFASNQPQHF. CDR3 in DNA: TGTGCCAGCAGTTTTGCCAGCAATCAGCCCCAGCATTTT.

There are a few counts of this clonotype. V and J are TRBV27 and TRBJ2-7; D is undetermined. The germline V and J ends were trimmed by 5 bases and 1 base, with 9 bases remaining between them. This CDR3 contains 13 residues. Germline values: CDR1 MNHEY, CDR2 SMNVEV (reference sequence). CDR3 loop: CASSPALSYEQYF. CDR3 nucleotides: TGTGCCAGCAGTCCCGCCCTTTCCTACGAGCAGTACTTC.

As regards this clonotype: Sequence at one end of the junction differs from germline and may be a read error. The V call is TRBV18, the J call TRBJ1-4; D perhaps matches TRBD1 (5 bases). The V gene's germline CDR1 is KGHSH and CDR2 LQKENI. This CDR3 has 13 amino acids. The chain's CDR3 is CARSPGIDEKLFF. In DNA, the CDR3 is TGTGCCCGCTCACCAGGGATTGATGAAAAACTGTTTTTT.

This chain joins TRBV6-5 and TRBJ2-6, with D possibly being TRBD1 (6 bases). Trimming shortened V by 2 bases and J by 0 bases, and 11 bases separated the two germline ends. Germline CDR1 is MNHEY and CDR2 is SVGAGI. The CDR3 is made up of 17 amino acids. The CDR3, as DNA: TGTGCCAGCAGTTACCAGACAGGCCCCTCTGGGGCCAACGTCCTGACTTTC. It specifies CASSYQTGPSGANVLTF.

J is TRBJ2-7 and V is TRBV20-1; 8 bases align to TRBD1. V trimming: 6 bases; J trimming: 4 bases; junction bases outside the gene matches: 8. This CDR3 has 13 residues. Germline CDR1 and CDR2: DFQATT and SNEGSKA (reference sequence). CDR3 amino acids: CSAGARGRYEQYF. The CDR3 DNA follows: TGCAGTGCAGGGGCCAGGGGGCGGTACGAGCAGTACTTC.

This chain joins TRBV4-3 and TRBJ2-3; D is ambiguous. CDR3 size: 13 residues. Germline V CDR1 and CDR2: LGHNA, YSLEER. Trimming took 5 bases from V and 5 from J, leaving 11 bases between them. The chain's CDR3 is CASSSRDGDTQYF. As DNA, the CDR3 is TGCGCCAGCAGCTCCCGTGACGGAGATACGCAGTATTTT.